The rows below give T cell receptor beta chains drawn from one sample of a study of T cell responses to AZD1222 COVID-19 vaccine. Data came from immunoSEQ multiplex PCR; TCRdb stores just in-frame clones and leaves some out. The repertoire includes 150,000 to 200,000 clones, about 92% of them detected once, and around 2.5% sits in the top ten. Specimen: peripheral blood, collected on day 0 of AZD1222 vaccination. Receptor source: an adult in good health. Each CDR3 is given with its conserved first and last residue. The D gene is left open where the match is weak.

j_gene | len | d_gene | v_gene | CDR3nt | CDR3aa
TRBJ1-1 | 18 | TRBD1 | TRBV18 | TGTGCCAGCTCACTCGGAGGTGGGACAGGGGGCGGAGGGACTGAAGCTTTCTTT | CASSLGGGTGGGGTEAFF
TRBJ2-5 | 16 | TRBD2 | TRBV24-1 | TGTGCCACCAGTGATCGGACTAGCGGGAGCCAAGAGACCCAGTACTTC | CATSDRTSGSQETQYF
TRBJ1-1 | 14 | - | TRBV6-5 | TGTGCCAGCAGTTACTCGGTTAGCCGCACTGAAGCTTTCTTT | CASSYSVSRTEAFF
TRBJ2-5 | 15 | TRBD1 | TRBV5-4 | TGTGCCAGCAGCTTGGTGGCCAGGGGGCGGGAGACCCAGTACTTC | CASSLVARGRETQYF
TRBJ1-2 | 15 | TRBD1 | TRBV4-3 | TGCGCCAGCAGCCACACAGGGGGCGGAGGCTATGGCTACACCTTC | CASSHTGGGGYGYTF
TRBJ2-5 | 16 | TRBD2 | TRBV9 | TGTGCCAGCAGCCTCCCGGGCGGGAGTTCGGACGAGACCCAGTACTTC | CASSLPGGSSDETQYF
TRBJ1-5 | 13 | - | TRBV5-5 | TGTGCCAGCAGCTTGGATCCCAATCAGCCCCAGCATTTT | CASSLDPNQPQHF
TRBJ2-1 | 15 | TRBD2 | TRBV5-4 | TGTGCCAGCAGCTGGGGACTAGCGGGAGGCAATGAGCAGTTCTTC | CASSWGLAGGNEQFF
TRBJ2-5 | 15 | - | TRBV18 | TGTGCCAGTAAAGACACGGCCGGTGTGAGAGAGACCCAGTACTTC | CASKDTAGVRETQYF
TRBJ1-5 | 13 | TRBD1 | TRBV20-1 | TGCAGTGCTAGTAGACAGGGGGTTCAGCCCCAGCATTTT | CSASRQGVQPQHF
TRBJ1-1 | 15 | - | TRBV6-5 | TGTGCCAGCAGTTACTCGGGGAATTCGGCCACTGAAGCTTTCTTT | CASSYSGNSATEAFF
TRBJ1-5 | 15 | - | TRBV19 | TGTGCCAGTAGTATCGACAGTTTTAGCAATCAGCCCCAGCATTTT | CASSIDSFSNQPQHF
TRBJ2-2 | 15 | - | TRBV6-5 | TGTGCCAGCAAAAATAGCCTCCTAAACACCGGGGAGCTGTTTTTT | CASKNSLLNTGELFF
TRBJ2-1 | 14 | - | TRBV9 | TGTGCCAGCACCAGCTATAAAGGAGGGTATGAGCAGTTCTTC | CASTSYKGGYEQFF
TRBJ2-2 | 17 | - | TRBV5-4 | TGTGCCAGCAGCCCCGTGGAGGGGTTCCCGAACACCGGGGAGCTGTTTTTT | CASSPVEGFPNTGELFF
TRBJ1-6 | 15 | - | TRBV2 | TGTGCCAGCAGTGAAACGGTCCCCCCGGTTTCACCCCTCCACTTT | CASSETVPPVSPLHF
TRBJ2-7 | 15 | - | TRBV27 | TGTGCCAGCACCCCCGCGGGGAGGAGCTCCTACGAGCAGTACTTC | CASTPAGRSSYEQYF